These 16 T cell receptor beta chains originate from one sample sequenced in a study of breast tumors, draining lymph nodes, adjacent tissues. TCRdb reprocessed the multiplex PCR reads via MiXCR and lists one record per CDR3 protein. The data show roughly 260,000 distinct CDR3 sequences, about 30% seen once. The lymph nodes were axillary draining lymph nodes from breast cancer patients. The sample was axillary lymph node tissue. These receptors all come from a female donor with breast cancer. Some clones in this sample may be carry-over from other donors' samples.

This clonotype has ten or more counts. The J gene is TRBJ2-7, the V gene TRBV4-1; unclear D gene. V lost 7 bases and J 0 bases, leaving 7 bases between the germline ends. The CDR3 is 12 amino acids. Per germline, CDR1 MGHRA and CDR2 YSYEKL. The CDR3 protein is CASKGSSYEQYF. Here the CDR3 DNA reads TGCGCCAGCAAGGGTAGCTCCTACGAGCAGTACTTC.

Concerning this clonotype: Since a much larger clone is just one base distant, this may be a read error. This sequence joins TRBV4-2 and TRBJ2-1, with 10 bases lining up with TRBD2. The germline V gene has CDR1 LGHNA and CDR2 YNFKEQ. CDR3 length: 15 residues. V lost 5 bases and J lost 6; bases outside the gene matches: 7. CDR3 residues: CASSLSSGSRNEQFF. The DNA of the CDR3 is TGTGCCAGCAGCTTATCTAGCGGGAGTCGCAATGAGCAGTTCTTC.

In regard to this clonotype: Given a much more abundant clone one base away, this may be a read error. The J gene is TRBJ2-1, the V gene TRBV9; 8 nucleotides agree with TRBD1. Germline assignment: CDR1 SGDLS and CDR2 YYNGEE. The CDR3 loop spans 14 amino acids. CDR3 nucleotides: TGTGCCAGCAGCGTTGGGGCAGGGGGCTTCCCCTCCTCCTTC. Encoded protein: CASSVGAGGFPSSF.

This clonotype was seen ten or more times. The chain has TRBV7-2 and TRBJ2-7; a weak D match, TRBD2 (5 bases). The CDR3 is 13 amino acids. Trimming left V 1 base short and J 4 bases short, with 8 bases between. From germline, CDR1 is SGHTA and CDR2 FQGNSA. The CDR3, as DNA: TGTGCCAGCAGCTTAGGAGGGCGGTACGAGCAGTACTTC. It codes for CASSLGGRYEQYF.

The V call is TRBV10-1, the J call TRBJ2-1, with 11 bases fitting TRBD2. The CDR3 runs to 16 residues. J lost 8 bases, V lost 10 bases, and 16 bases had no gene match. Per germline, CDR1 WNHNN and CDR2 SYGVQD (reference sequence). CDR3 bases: TGCGCCACCCCATGGCCGAGAACTAGCGGGAGCGATGAGCAGTTCTTC. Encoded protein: CATPWPRTSGSDEQFF.

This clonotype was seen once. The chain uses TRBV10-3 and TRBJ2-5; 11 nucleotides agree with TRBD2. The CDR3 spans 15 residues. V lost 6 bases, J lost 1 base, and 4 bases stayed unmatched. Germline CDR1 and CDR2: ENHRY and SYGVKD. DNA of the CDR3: TGTGCCATCAGCCCCGGGACTAGCGGCCAAGAGACCCAGTACTTC. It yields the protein CAISPGTSGQETQYF.

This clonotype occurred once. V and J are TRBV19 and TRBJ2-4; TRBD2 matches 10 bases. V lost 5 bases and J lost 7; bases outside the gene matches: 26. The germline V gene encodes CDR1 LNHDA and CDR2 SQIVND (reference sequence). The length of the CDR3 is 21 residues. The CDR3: CASSAIPQALAGWMQWNIQYF. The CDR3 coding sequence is TGTGCCAGTAGTGCCATACCCCAGGCACTAGCGGGATGGATGCAATGGAACATTCAGTACTTC.

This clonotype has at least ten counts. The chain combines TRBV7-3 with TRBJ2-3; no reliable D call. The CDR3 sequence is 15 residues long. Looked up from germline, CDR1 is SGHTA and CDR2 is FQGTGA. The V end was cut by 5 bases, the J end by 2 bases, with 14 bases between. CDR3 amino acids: CASSPKRTSTDTQYF. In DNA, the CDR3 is TGTGCCAGCAGCCCGAAGAGAACGTCCACAGATACGCAGTATTTT.

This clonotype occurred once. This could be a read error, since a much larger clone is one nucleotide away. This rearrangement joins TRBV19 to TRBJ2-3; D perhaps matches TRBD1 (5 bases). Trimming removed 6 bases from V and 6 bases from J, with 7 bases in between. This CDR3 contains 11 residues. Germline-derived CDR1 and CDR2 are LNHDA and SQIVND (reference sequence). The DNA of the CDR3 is TGTGCCAGTAGACAGGATGATACGCAGTATTTT. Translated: CASRQDDTQYF.

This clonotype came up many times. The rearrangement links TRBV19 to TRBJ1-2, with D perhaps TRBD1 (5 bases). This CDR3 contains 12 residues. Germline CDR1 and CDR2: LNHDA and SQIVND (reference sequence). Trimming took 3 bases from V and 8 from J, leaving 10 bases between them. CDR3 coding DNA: TGTGCCAGTAGTATTGCGGAGGGGGGCTACACCTTC. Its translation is CASSIAEGGYTF.

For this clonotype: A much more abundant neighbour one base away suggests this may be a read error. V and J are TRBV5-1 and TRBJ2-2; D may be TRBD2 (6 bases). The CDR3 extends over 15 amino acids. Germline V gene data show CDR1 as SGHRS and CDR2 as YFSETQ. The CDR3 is CASRWEAANTGELLF. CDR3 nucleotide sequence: TGCGCCAGCAGGTGGGAGGCGGCGAACACCGGGGAGCTGTTGTTT.

The DNA for the CDR3 is TGTGCCAGCAGCTTCGGACAGGGAGCTACTGGGGCCAACGTCCTGACTTTC. As protein: CASSFGQGATGANVLTF. The chain is built from TRBV5-5 and TRBJ2-6, with 8 bases fitting TRBD1. V shed 2 bases and J 2 bases; nucleotides not matched to a gene: 6. The V gene's germline CDR1 is SGHKS and CDR2 YYEKEE (reference sequence). There are 17 residues in the CDR3.

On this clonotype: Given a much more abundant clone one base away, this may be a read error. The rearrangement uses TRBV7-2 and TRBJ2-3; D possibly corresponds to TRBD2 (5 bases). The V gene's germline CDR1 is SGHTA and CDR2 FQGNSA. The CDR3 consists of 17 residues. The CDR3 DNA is TGCGCCAGCAGCCCCCACACCAGCGGACCTAGCACAGATACGCAGTATTTT. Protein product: CASSPHTSGPSTDTQYF.

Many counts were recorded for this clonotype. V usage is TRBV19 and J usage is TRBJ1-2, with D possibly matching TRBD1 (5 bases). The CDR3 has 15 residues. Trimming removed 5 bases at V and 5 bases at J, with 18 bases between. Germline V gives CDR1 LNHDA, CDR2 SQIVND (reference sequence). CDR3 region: CASSSLGQGDYGYTF. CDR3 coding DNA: TGTGCCAGTAGTTCTTTGGGGCAGGGTGATTATGGCTACACCTTC.

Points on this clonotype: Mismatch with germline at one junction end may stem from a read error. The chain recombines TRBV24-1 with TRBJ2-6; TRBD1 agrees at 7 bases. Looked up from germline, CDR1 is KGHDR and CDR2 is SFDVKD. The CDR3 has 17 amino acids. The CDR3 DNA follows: TGTGCCACCAGTGTCCTGACAGGGCTAGGTGGGGCCAACGCCCTGACTTTC. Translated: CATSVLTGLGGANALTF.

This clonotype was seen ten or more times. The CDR3 sequence is CASVPVGTDTQYF. DNA of the CDR3: TGTGCTAGTGTCCCGGTGGGGACAGATACGCAGTATTTT. The rearrangement joins TRBV12-5 to TRBJ2-3, with D unclear. Germline-derived CDR1 and CDR2 are LGHNT and FRNRAP. This CDR3 region has 13 residues. The V end was cut by 7 bases, the J end by 3 bases, with 11 bases between.